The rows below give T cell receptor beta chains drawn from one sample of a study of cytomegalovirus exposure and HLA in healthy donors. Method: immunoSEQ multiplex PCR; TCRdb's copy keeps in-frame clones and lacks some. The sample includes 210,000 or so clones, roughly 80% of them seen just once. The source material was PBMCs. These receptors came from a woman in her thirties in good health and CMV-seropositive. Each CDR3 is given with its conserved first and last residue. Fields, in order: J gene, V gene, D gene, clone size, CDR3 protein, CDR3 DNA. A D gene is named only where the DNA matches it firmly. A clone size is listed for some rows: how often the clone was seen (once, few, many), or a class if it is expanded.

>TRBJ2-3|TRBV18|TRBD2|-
CASSPPGTSGTQYF
TGTGCCAGCTCACCACCCGGGACTAGCGGGACGCAGTATTTT
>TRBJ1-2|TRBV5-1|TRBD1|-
CASSSGTASYGYTF
TGCGCCAGCAGCTCGGGGACAGCCTCCTATGGCTACACCTTC
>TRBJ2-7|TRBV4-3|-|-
CASSPYRDISYEQYF
TGCGCCAGCAGCCCCTACCGGGACATCTCCTACGAGCAGTACTTC
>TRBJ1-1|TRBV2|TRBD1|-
CASSEFVGQGARAFF
TGTGCCAGCAGTGAATTTGTGGGACAGGGGGCGCGAGCTTTCTTT
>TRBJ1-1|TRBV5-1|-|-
CASSFVGGLAEAFF
TGCGCCAGCAGCTTTGTGGGGGGGCTGGCTGAAGCTTTCTTT
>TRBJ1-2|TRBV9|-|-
CASSLDSTAGYTF
TGTGCCAGCAGCTTGGACAGCACAGCTGGCTACACCTTC
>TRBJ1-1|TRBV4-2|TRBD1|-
CASSTRQGARAEAFF
TGTGCCAGCAGCACACGACAGGGGGCGAGGGCTGAAGCTTTCTTT
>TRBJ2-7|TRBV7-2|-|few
CASSATEREQYF
TGTGCCAGCAGCGCGACCGAGCGGGAGCAGTACTTC
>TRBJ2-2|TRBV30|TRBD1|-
CAWSVSQGAGELFF
TGTGCCTGGAGTGTTTCCCAGGGGGCCGGGGAGCTGTTTTTT
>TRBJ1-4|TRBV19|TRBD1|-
CASSVIPQGASNEKLFF
TGTGCCAGTAGTGTAATCCCACAGGGGGCTTCTAATGAAAAACTGTTTTTT
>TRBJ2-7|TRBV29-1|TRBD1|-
CSAATGGHEQYF
TGCAGCGCCGCGACAGGGGGCCACGAGCAGTACTTC
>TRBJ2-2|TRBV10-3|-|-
CAIRETGRVPGELFF
TGTGCCATCAGAGAGACAGGGAGGGTGCCCGGGGAGCTGTTTTTT
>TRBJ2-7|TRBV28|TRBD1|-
CASTFTGDPLYEQYF
TGTGCCAGCACCTTTACAGGGGATCCCCTCTACGAGCAGTACTTC
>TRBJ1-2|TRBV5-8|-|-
CASSFLQGRGYTF
TGTGCCAGCAGCTTTTTACAGGGCCGCGGCTACACCTTC
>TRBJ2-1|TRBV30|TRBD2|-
CAWSVNSGSYNEQFF
TGTGCCTGGAGTGTAAATAGCGGGAGTTACAATGAGCAGTTCTTC
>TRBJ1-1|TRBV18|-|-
CASSPGATARTEAFF
TGTGCCAGCTCACCAGGTGCCACGGCTAGGACTGAAGCTTTCTTT
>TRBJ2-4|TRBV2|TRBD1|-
CASTPGQKNIQYF
TGTGCCAGCACCCCGGGACAGAAAAACATTCAGTACTTC
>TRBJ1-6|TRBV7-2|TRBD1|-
CASSLSVGQQAFF
TGTGCCAGCAGCTTGTCCGTGGGACAGCAAGCCTTCTTT
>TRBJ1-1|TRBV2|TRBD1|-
CASSESRDRPGSTEAFF
TGTGCCAGCAGTGAATCGAGGGACAGGCCCGGGAGCACTGAAGCTTTCTTT
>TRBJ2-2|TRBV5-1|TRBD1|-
CASSQSPGGTGELFF
TGCGCCAGCAGCCAAAGCCCAGGGGGCACCGGGGAGCTGTTTTTT
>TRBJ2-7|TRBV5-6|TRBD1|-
CASSLRDRARYEQYF
TGTGCCAGCAGCCTCCGGGACAGGGCAAGGTACGAGCAGTACTTC
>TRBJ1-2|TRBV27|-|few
CASSLWGGSDYGYTF
TGTGCCAGCAGTTTATGGGGGGGAAGTGACTATGGCTACACCTTC
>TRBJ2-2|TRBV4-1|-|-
CASSQGRLRDGELFF
TGCGCCAGCAGCCAAGGACGATTGAGGGACGGGGAGCTGTTTTTT
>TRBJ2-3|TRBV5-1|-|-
CASSLTTRTDTQYF
TGCGCCAGCAGCTTGACCACGCGGACAGATACGCAGTATTTT
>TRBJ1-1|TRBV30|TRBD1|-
CAWNHRGLNTEAFF
TGTGCCTGGAATCACAGGGGGCTGAACACTGAAGCTTTCTTT
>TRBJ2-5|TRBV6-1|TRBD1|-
CASSEMDRVETQYF
TGTGCCAGCAGTGAAATGGACAGGGTAGAGACCCAGTACTTC
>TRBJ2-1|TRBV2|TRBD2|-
CAGKSGGGINEQFF
TGTGCCGGAAAGAGCGGGGGGGGAATCAATGAGCAGTTCTTC
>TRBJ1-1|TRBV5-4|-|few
CASSIGSRQLNTEAFF
TGTGCCAGCAGCATTGGATCGAGGCAGCTGAACACTGAAGCTTTCTTT
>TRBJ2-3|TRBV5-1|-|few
CASAGARTDTQYF
TGCGCCAGCGCGGGGGCCCGCACAGATACGCAGTATTTT
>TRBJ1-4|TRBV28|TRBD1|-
CASSSLPQGANEKLFF
TGTGCCAGCAGTTCCCTACCACAGGGGGCTAATGAAAAACTGTTTTTT
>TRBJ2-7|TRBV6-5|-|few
CASSSPGDRYEQYF
TGTGCCAGCAGTTCCCCAGGGGACCGCTACGAGCAGTACTTC
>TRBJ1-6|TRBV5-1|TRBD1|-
CASSLAGQGDSPLHF
TGCGCCAGCAGCTTGGCGGGGCAGGGGGATTCACCCCTCCACTTT
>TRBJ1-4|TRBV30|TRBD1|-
CAWSATGTGAKKLFF
TGTGCCTGGAGTGCCACCGGGACAGGGGCAAAAAAACTGTTTTTT
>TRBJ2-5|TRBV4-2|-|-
CASSQEYTMTEAQYF
TGTGCCAGCAGCCAAGAATACACAATGACAGAGGCCCAGTACTTC
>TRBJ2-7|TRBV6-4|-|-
CASTRDQGLPYEQYF
TGTGCCAGCACCCGGGACCAGGGGCTTCCCTACGAGCAGTACTTC
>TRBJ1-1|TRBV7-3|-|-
CASRSRLMNTEAFF
TGTGCCAGCAGGTCCAGGCTCATGAACACTGAAGCTTTCTTT
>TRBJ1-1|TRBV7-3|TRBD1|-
CASSIKQGAVTEAFF
TGTGCCAGCAGCATCAAACAGGGGGCGGTCACTGAAGCTTTCTTT
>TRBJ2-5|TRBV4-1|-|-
CASSQIPPVAQETQYF
TGCGCCAGCAGCCAAATCCCCCCGGTAGCGCAAGAGACCCAGTACTTC
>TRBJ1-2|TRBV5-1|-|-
CASKVLLAGVGGYTF
TGCGCCAGCAAGGTCCTTCTTGCCGGAGTAGGTGGCTACACCTTC
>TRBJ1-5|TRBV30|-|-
CAWSGTQSNQPQHF
TGTGCCTGGAGTGGGACACAAAGTAATCAGCCCCAGCATTTT
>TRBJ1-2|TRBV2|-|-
CASRGTADGYTF
TGTGCCAGCAGGGGAACAGCGGATGGCTACACCTTC
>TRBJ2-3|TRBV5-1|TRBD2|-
CASSFGGGARDTQYF
TGCGCCAGCAGCTTTGGCGGGGGGGCCAGAGATACGCAGTATTTT
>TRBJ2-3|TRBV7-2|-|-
CASSLAWGLNTDTQYF
TGTGCCAGCAGCCTCGCCTGGGGGCTCAACACAGATACGCAGTATTTT
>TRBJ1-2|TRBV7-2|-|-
CASSFGRGFYGYTF
TGTGCCAGCAGCTTTGGCAGGGGCTTCTATGGCTACACCTTC
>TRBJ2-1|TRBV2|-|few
CASRVSGHSYNEQFF
TGTGCCAGCAGAGTAAGCGGGCACTCCTACAATGAGCAGTTCTTC
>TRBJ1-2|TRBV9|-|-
CASSTGTSNYGYTF
TGTGCCAGCAGCACCGGGACTTCCAACTATGGCTACACCTTC
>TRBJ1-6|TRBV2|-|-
CASRQGRTPLHF
TGTGCCAGCAGGCAGGGTCGGACACCCCTCCACTTT
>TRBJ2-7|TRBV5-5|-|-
CASSFSYEQYF
TGTGCCAGCAGCTTCAGCTACGAGCAGTACTTC
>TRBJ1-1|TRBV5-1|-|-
CASSFTRNTEAFF
TGCGCCAGCAGCTTTACGAGGAACACTGAAGCTTTCTTT
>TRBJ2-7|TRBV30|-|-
CAWETGGDKAYEQYF
TGTGCCTGGGAGACCGGGGGTGACAAAGCTTACGAGCAGTACTTC
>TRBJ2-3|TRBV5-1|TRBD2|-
CASSLVGGADTQYF
TGCGCCAGCAGCTTGGTCGGGGGGGCAGATACGCAGTATTTT
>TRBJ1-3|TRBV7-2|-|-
CASSLSRGGNTIYF
TGTGCCAGCAGCTTATCAAGAGGTGGAAACACCATATATTTT
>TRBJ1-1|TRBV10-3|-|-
CAIRKAQEDTEAFF
TGTGCCATCAGGAAGGCCCAGGAGGACACTGAAGCTTTCTTT
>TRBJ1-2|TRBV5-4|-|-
CASSLEGGLFNYGYTF
TGTGCCAGCAGCTTGGAGGGCGGACTTTTTAACTATGGCTACACCTTC
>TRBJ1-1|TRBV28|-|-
CASRTPGYTEAFF
TGTGCCAGCAGAACCCCAGGTTACACTGAAGCTTTCTTT
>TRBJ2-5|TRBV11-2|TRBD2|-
CASSLGPGTSGETQYF
TGTGCCAGCAGCTTGGGACCCGGGACTAGCGGTGAGACCCAGTACTTC
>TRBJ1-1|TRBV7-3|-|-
CASSGGPGMQGFNTEAFF
TGTGCCAGCAGCGGGGGTCCTGGAATGCAGGGGTTCAACACTGAAGCTTTCTTT